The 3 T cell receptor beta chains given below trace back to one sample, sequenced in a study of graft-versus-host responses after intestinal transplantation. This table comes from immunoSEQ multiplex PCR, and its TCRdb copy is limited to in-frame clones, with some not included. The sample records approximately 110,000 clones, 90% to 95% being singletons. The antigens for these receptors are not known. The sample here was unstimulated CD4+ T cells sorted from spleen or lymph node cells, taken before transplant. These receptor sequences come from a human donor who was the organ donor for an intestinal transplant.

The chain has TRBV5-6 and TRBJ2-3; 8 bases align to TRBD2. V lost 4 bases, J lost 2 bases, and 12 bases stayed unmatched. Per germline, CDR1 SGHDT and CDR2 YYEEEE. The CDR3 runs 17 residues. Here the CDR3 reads CASSILVVAGFTDTQYF. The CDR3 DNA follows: TGTGCCAGCAGCATACTGGTGGTAGCGGGATTCACAGATACGCAGTATTTT.

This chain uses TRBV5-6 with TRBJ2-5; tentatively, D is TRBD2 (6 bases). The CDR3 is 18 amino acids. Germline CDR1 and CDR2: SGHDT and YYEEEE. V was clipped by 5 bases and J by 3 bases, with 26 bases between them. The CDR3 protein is CASRLWLPPGEGEETQYF. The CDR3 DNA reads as TGTGCCAGCAGGCTTTGGTTGCCACCGGGAGAAGGGGAAGAGACCCAGTACTTC.

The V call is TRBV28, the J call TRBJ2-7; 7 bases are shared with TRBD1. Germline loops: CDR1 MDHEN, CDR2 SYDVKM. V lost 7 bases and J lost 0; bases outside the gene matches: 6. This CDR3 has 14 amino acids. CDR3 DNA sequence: TGTGCCAGCAACAGGGGAGTACCCTCCTACGAGCAGTACTTC. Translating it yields CASNRGVPSYEQYF. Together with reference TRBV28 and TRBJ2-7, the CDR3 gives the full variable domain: DVKVTQSSRYLVKRTGEKVFLECVQDMDHENMFWYRQDPGLGLRLIYFSYDVKMKEKGDIPEGYSVSREKKERFSLILESASTNQTSMYLCASNRGVPSYEQYFGPGTRLTVT.